The 23 T cell receptor beta chains below all came from one sample that was sequenced in a study of T-cell reconstitution after alpha-beta-depleted transplantation in children. A library of TCRbeta sequences, prepared with unique molecular identifiers, was generated. Using its own MiXCR run on the PCR reads, TCRdb lists one record per CDR3 protein. This table has some 840,000 distinct CDR3 sequences, approximately 15% appearing once. The sample here was PBMCs, mostly from graft donor cells, taken 360 days after TCRalphabeta/CD19-depleted stem cell transplant. Receptors originate from a male patient under 18 who had a stem cell transplant for acute lymphoblastic leukemia, so the T cells may come from the graft donor.

CDR3 amino acids: CASSPTNSNTEAFF. CDR3 sequence (DNA): TGCGCCAGCAGTCCGACAAATTCGAACACTGAAGCTTTCTTT. This rearrangement joins TRBV5-1 to TRBJ1-1; D ambiguous. V dropped 5 bases and J dropped 1 base, with 12 bases sitting between them. This CDR3 comprises 14 residues. Per germline, CDR1 SGHRS and CDR2 YFSETQ.

This clonotype showed up just a few times. V is TRBV20-1 and J is TRBJ2-1; 9 bases match TRBD2. The CDR3 consists of 17 residues. V gave up 3 bases and J gave up 0 bases; unmatched junction bases: 9. Germline CDR1 is DFQATT and CDR2 is SNEGSKA (reference sequence). The CDR3 is CSASGLAGPISYNEQFF. Here the CDR3 DNA reads TGCAGTGCTAGCGGTCTAGCGGGACCCATCTCCTACAATGAGCAGTTCTTC.

This clonotype was found many times. The V call is TRBV12-3 or TRBV12-4, the J call TRBJ2-1, with TRBD2 as a possible D gene (6 bases). The CDR3 loop spans 14 amino acids. Trimming removed 7 bases at V and 3 bases at J, with 13 bases between. CDR3 nucleotides: TGTGCCAGCAACTGGGGCGGGGACTACAATGAGCAGTTCTTC. This gives the protein CASNWGGDYNEQFF.

The rearrangement uses TRBV27 and TRBJ2-7; D ambiguous. With 4 bases removed from V and 3 bases from J, the gap between germline ends came to 10 bases. CDR3 length: 13 amino acids. CDR1 is MNHEY and CDR2 is SMNVEV in the germline V gene (reference sequence). CDR3 in amino acids: CASSSGIGYEQYF. As DNA, the CDR3 is TGTGCCAGCAGTTCAGGAATCGGCTACGAGCAGTACTTC.

V and J are TRBV7-2 and TRBJ2-3, with 8 bases matching TRBD2. The V gene end was trimmed by 6 bases and the J gene end by 3 bases; junction bases not matched to a gene: 8. Per the germline V gene, CDR1 is SGHTA and CDR2 is FQGNSA. The CDR3 extends over 15 amino acids. This chain's CDR3 is CASSSQGTRTDTQYF. CDR3 nucleotides: TGTGCCAGCAGTTCTCAGGGGACTAGGACAGATACGCAGTATTTT.

In its sample, this clonotype was seen a few times. The genes are TRBV3-1 and TRBJ2-1; 14 bases fit TRBD2. Germline V lookup: CDR1 LGHDT, CDR2 YNNKEL (reference sequence). After removal of 3 bases from V and 0 bases from J, the junction contained 7 bases not matched to a gene. The CDR3 has 19 residues. The CDR3 is CASSHTTSGRARSYNEQFF. The CDR3 nucleotides read TGTGCCAGCAGCCACACGACTAGCGGGAGGGCCCGCTCCTACAATGAGCAGTTCTTC.

V is TRBV6-6 and J is TRBJ2-5; TRBD1 matches 7 bases. The CDR3 length is 13 residues. Germline trimming cut 10 bases from V and 5 bases from J; bases unmatched to any gene: 10. Looked up from germline, CDR1 is MNHNY and CDR2 is SVGAGI (reference sequence). CDR3 DNA: TGTGCCACCCTAGCAGGGGGTAGTGAGACCCAGTACTTC. Its protein product is CATLAGGSETQYF.

This chain links TRBV5-1 with TRBJ2-7; TRBD1 matches at 9 bases. Germline trimming cut 4 bases from V and 7 bases from J; bases unmatched to any gene: 18. From germline, CDR1 is SGHRS and CDR2 YFSETQ. There are 17 residues in the CDR3. CDR3 amino acids: CASSLSSSGTGLKEQYF. CDR3 DNA sequence: TGCGCCAGCAGCCTCTCATCCAGCGGGACAGGGTTAAAGGAGCAGTACTTC. The whole variable domain, filled in from reference TRBV5-1 and TRBJ2-7, reads KAGVTQTPRYLIKTRGQQVTLSCSPISGHRSVSWYQQTPGQGLQFLFEYFSETQRNKGNFPGRFSGRQFSNSRSEMNVSTLELGDSALYLCASSLSSSGTGLKEQYFGPGTRLTVT.

This clonotype was counted many times. V usage is TRBV9 and J usage is TRBJ2-7; D is unclear. V was clipped by 0 bases and J by 2 bases, with 12 bases between them. This CDR3 region has 15 residues. Germline V lookup: CDR1 SGDLS, CDR2 YYNGEE. The CDR3 DNA reads TGTGCCAGCAGCGTAGATGCAAATACCCCCTACGAGCAGTACTTC. Translation gives CASSVDANTPYEQYF.

This clonotype has more than one count but fewer than ten. CDR3 coding DNA: TGTGCCAGCAGCCGAACAGGGGGCGAGCACGAGCAGTACTTC. Protein: CASSRTGGEHEQYF. This chain links TRBV7-9 with TRBJ2-7; TRBD1 matches at 9 bases. The trim removed 5 bases at V and 5 bases at J, leaving 7 bases unmatched. This CDR3 has 14 residues. Germline CDR1 is SEHNR and CDR2 is FQNEAQ (reference sequence). Drawing the rest from reference TRBV7-9 and TRBJ2-7, the complete variable domain is DTGVSQNPRHKITKRGQNVTFRCDPISEHNRLYWYRQTLGQGPEFLTYFQNEAQLEKSRLLSDRFSAERPKGSFSTLEIQRTEQGDSAMYLCASSRTGGEHEQYFGPGTRLTVT.

This chain joins TRBV5-1 and TRBJ2-6; D remains unclear. Trimming removed 0 bases from V and 4 bases from J, with 17 bases in between. Germline V CDR1 and CDR2: SGHRS, YFSETQ. The CDR3 has 18 residues. The CDR3 DNA sequence: TGCGCCAGCAGCTTGGTGGCGCTCGTCTATTCGGGGGCCAACGTCCTGACTTTC. It yields the protein CASSLVALVYSGANVLTF.

This clonotype was counted a few times. The chain has TRBV20-1 and TRBJ2-5; D is uncertain. The V gene's germline CDR1 is DFQATT and CDR2 SNEGSKA (reference sequence). V was trimmed by 0 bases and J by 7 bases, leaving 15 bases between them. This CDR3 is built from 14 residues. The CDR3 sequence is CSAREVSRRGTQYF. CDR3 sequence (DNA): TGCAGTGCTAGAGAGGTCAGTCGTCGTGGGACCCAGTACTTC.

This clonotype came up many times. The rearrangement joins TRBV4-1 to TRBJ1-4; unclear D gene. The germline CDR1 and CDR2 sequences are MGHRA and YSYEKL. V was cut by 1 base and J by 4 bases, with 13 bases left in between. CDR3 size: 16 residues. CDR3 sequence (DNA): TGCGCCAGCAGCCAAGGAGAGCTGTACATTAATGAAAAACTGTTTTTT. Translation: CASSQGELYINEKLFF.

Only a few counts were recorded for this clonotype. The rearrangement joins TRBV4-1 to TRBJ2-7; D call uncertain. The germline V and J ends were trimmed by 4 bases and 4 bases, with 11 bases remaining between them. Per germline, CDR1 MGHRA and CDR2 YSYEKL. The CDR3 totals 13 residues. CDR3 bases: TGCGCCAGCAGCCCCCAGTTATTATACGAGCAGTACTTC. Translating it yields CASSPQLLYEQYF.

This clonotype was seen many times. The CDR3 protein is CATSSRLASTDTQYF. Written as DNA, the CDR3 is TGTGCCACCAGCAGCCGACTGGCTAGCACAGATACGCAGTATTTT. This chain links TRBV15 with TRBJ2-3, with D unresolved. Trimming stripped 3 bases from V and 0 bases from J, with 10 bases between. CDR1 and CDR2 from the germline V gene are LNHNV and YYDKDF (reference sequence). This CDR3 is 15 amino acids long.

This clonotype showed up just a few times. V gene TRBV20-1 combines with J gene TRBJ2-1; D might be TRBD1 (6 bases). Per the germline V gene, CDR1 is DFQATT and CDR2 is SNEGSKA (reference sequence). CDR3 length: 15 amino acids. The ends were cut back, 3 bases at V and 4 bases at J, with 16 bases in the middle. The CDR3 loop is CSASGTARGYNEQFF. The CDR3 nucleotides are TGCAGTGCTAGCGGTACCGCCAGGGGATACAATGAGCAGTTCTTC.

V usage is TRBV15 and J usage is TRBJ2-7; 8 nucleotides align to TRBD2. The CDR3 is made up of 15 amino acids. J was trimmed by 2 bases and V by 5 bases; bases with no gene match: 8. Germline CDR1 LNHNV, CDR2 YYDKDF (reference sequence). DNA of the CDR3: TGTGCCACCAGCCCAGCCGGGAGGGGGACCTACGAGCAGTACTTC. It yields the protein CATSPAGRGTYEQYF.

This clonotype was detected a few times. The chain couples TRBV2 to TRBJ1-5; 8 bases are shared with TRBD1. The CDR3 contains 15 residues. Trimming at V came to 6 bases and at J to 0 bases, leaving 4 bases not matched to a gene. Germline V gene lookup returns CDR1 SNHLY and CDR2 FYNNEI. CDR3 in amino acids: CASRRTGPSNQPQHF. The CDR3 DNA is TGTGCCAGCAGACGGACAGGGCCTAGCAATCAGCCCCAGCATTTT.

The rearrangement joins TRBV12-3 or TRBV12-4 to TRBJ2-5, with D unclear. CDR3 length equals 14 residues. The V end was cut by 1 base, the J end by 3 bases, with 9 bases between. CDR3 loop: CASSLGSMEETQYF. The CDR3 nucleotides are TGTGCCAGCAGTTTAGGCTCAATGGAAGAGACCCAGTACTTC.

Only one count was recorded for this clonotype. The chain carries TRBV12-5 and TRBJ2-1, with D tentatively TRBD1 or TRBD2 (5 bases each). Between the trimmed V and J ends, which lost 6 bases and 3 bases, there was a span of 15 bases. From germline, CDR1 is LGHNT and CDR2 FRNRAP. CDR3 length: 15 amino acids. The CDR3 protein is CASGPWGPLYNEQFF. Here the CDR3 DNA reads TGTGCTAGTGGCCCCTGGGGACCGCTCTACAATGAGCAGTTCTTC.

This clonotype has a count of ten or more. The rearrangement joins TRBV29-1 to TRBJ1-2; a weak D match, TRBD1 (6 bases). Trimming pared 8 bases from V and 6 bases from J, leaving 13 bases between. CDR3 length: 11 amino acids. The germline V gene has CDR1 SQVTM and CDR2 ANQGSEA. The CDR3 spells CSLEQGHGYTF. Here the CDR3 DNA reads TGCAGCCTGGAACAGGGACATGGCTACACCTTC.

The chain joins TRBV13 to TRBJ2-3; D is possibly TRBD1 (6 bases). The ends were cut back, 2 bases at V and 4 bases at J, with 16 bases in the middle. The germline V gene has CDR1 PRHDT and CDR2 FYEKMQ (reference sequence). The CDR3 loop spans 16 amino acids. The DNA of the CDR3 is TGTGCCAGCAGCTTATCCCTTTCCAGGGGTTCAGATACGCAGTATTTT. Translation gives CASSLSLSRGSDTQYF.

This clonotype showed up just a few times. This chain uses TRBV20-1 with TRBJ2-7; 13 nucleotides line up with TRBD2. This CDR3 contains 14 residues. Losses at the gene ends were 3 bases for V and 7 bases for J; bases not matched to a gene: 6. Germline-derived CDR1 and CDR2 are DFQATT and SNEGSKA (reference sequence). CDR3 nucleotides: TGCAGTGCTAGCCGACTAGCGGGAGGCCCTGAGCAGTACTTC. Translation: CSASRLAGGPEQYF.